The next 2 T cell receptor beta chains were all read from a single sample in a study of T cells in women clearing cervical HPV infection. Only in-frame clones appear in the TCRdb table, and some are missing; sequencing was by immunoSEQ multiplex PCR. Here the sample table reports approximately 32,000 clones. The sequenced sample consisted of blood buffy coat. The receptor set was obtained from a woman aged 18-70 years with a cervical HPV16 infection that either progressed to CIN3+ or cleared (not recorded which).

The covered CDR3 bases are TGTGCCAGCAGCTTTTCCGGGGGTGGAAACACC. Protein sequence: CASSFSGGGNT. The whole CDR3 protein reads CASSFSGGGNTIYF. The chain uses TRBV7-2 and TRBJ1-3, with D maybe TRBD1 (5 bases). The read gets to within 3 residues of the CDR3 end, and the germline J gene fills in the rest. With 3 bases removed from V and 3 bases from J, the gap between germline ends came to 9 bases. Germline V lookup: CDR1 SGHTA, CDR2 FQGNSA. CDR3 length: 14 amino acids.

The covered CDR3 bases are TGTGCCAGCAGCTTACGCGGGGAGACC. It codes for CASSLRGET. The full CDR3 is CASSLRGETQYF. This chain connects TRBV11-2 to TRBJ2-5, with a weak D call TRBD2 (5 bases). The read halts 3 residues ahead of the CDR3 end, with the missing end drawn from the germline J gene. The CDR3 is 12 amino acids. Per the germline V gene, CDR1 is SGHAT and CDR2 is FQNNGV. V dropped 2 bases and J dropped 5 bases, with 6 bases sitting between them.